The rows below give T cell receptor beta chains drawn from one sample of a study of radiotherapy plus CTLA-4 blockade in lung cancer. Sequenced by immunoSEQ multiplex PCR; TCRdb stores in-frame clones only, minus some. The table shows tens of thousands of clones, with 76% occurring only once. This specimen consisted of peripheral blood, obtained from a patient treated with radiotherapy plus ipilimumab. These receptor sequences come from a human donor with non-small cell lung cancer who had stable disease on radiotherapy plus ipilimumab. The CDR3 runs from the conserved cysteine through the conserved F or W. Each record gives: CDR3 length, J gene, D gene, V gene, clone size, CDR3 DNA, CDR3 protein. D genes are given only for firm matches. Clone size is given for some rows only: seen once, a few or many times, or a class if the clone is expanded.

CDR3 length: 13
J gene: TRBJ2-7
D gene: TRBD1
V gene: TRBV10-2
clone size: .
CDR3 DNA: TGCGCCAGCAGTGAAGGGGGCCTCTACGAGCAGTACTTC
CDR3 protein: CASSEGGLYEQYF

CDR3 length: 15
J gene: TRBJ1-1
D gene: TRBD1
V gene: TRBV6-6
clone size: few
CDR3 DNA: TGTGCCAGCAGTTCACTCTTGACAGGGAGCACTGAAGCTTTCTTT
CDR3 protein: CASSSLLTGSTEAFF

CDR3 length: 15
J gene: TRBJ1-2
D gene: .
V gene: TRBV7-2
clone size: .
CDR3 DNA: TGTGCCAGCAGCTTACTCCTGGTAGGGGACTATGGCTACACCTTC
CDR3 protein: CASSLLLVGDYGYTF

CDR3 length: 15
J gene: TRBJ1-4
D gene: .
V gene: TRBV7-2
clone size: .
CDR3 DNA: TGTGCCAGCAGCTTTAGGCAGGGGTTGAATGAAAAACTGTTTTTT
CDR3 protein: CASSFRQGLNEKLFF

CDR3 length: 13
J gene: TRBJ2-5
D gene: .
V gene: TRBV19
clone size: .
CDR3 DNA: TGTGCCAGTAAAGTGGGGGCAAGCGAGACCCAGTACTTC
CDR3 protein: CASKVGASETQYF

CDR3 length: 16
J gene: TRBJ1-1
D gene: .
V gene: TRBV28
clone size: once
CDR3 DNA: TGTGCCAGCAGTTTCGCCGAGGGAGGGGCGAACACTGAAGCTTTCTTT
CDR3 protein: CASSFAEGGANTEAFF

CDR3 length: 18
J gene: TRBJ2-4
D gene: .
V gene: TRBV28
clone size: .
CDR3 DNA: TGTGCCAGCAGTTTATTTCTTTCGACGGAACTAGCCAAAAACATTCAGTACTTC
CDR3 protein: CASSLFLSTELAKNIQYF

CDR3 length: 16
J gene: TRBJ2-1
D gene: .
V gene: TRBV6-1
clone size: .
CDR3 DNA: TGTGCCAGCAGTGACCCAGGGATATTAAGTCCTAATGAGCAGTTCTTC
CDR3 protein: CASSDPGILSPNEQFF

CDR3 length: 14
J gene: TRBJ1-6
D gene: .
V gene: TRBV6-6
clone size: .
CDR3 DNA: TGTGCCAGCAGGGTTAGAACGAGTAATTCACCCCTCCACTTT
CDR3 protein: CASRVRTSNSPLHF

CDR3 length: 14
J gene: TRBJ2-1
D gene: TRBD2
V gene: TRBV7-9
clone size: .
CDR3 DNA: TGTGCCAGCAGCTTAGCGGGGGGGTACAATGAGCAGTTCTTC
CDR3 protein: CASSLAGGYNEQFF

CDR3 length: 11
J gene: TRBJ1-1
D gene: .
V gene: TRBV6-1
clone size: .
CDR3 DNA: TGTGCCAGCAGTGACCTGCGAACAGCTTTCTTT
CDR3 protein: CASSDLRTAFF

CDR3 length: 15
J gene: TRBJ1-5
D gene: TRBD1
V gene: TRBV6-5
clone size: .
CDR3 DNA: TGTGCCAGCAGTTTAGGGACAGGGGGTAGTCAGCCCCAGCATTTT
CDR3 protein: CASSLGTGGSQPQHF

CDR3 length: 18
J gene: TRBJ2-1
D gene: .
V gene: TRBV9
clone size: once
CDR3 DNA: TGTGCCAGCAGCGTAGGGGGAAGCGGGTCTGGCTCCTACAATGAGCAGTTCTTC
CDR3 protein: CASSVGGSGSGSYNEQFF

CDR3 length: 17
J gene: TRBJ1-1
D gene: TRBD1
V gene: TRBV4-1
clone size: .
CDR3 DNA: TGCGCCAGCAGCCTCCAGAGGGGGCGTTCCGCTAACACTGAAGCTTTCTTT
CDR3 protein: CASSLQRGRSANTEAFF

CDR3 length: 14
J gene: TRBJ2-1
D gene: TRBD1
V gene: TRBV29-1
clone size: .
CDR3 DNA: TGCAGCATTCACCGGGACAGGGGCTACAATGAGCAGTTCTTC
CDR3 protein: CSIHRDRGYNEQFF

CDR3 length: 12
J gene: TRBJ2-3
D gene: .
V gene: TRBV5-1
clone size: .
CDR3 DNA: TGCGCCAGCAGCGGAGGGGTGGATACGCAGTATTTT
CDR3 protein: CASSGGVDTQYF

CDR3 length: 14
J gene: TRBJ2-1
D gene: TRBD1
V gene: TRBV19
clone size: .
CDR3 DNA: TGTGCCAGTAGTATAGGGGGACAGGGGAATGAGCAGTTCTTC
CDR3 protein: CASSIGGQGNEQFF

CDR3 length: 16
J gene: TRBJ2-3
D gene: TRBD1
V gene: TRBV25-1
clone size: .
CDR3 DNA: TGTGCCAGCAGCCCAACCTCGGGACAGAGCACAGATACGCAGTATTTT
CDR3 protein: CASSPTSGQSTDTQYF

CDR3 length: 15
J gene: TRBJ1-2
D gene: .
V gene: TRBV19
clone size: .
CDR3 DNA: TGTGCCAGTAGTCTCCCGGGGGGGACAAATTATGGCTACACCTTC
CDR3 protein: CASSLPGGTNYGYTF

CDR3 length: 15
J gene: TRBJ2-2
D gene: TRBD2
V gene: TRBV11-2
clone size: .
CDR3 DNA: TGTGCCAGCAGCATTAGCGGGGGGGCCCCCGGGGAGCTGTTTTTT
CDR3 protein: CASSISGGAPGELFF

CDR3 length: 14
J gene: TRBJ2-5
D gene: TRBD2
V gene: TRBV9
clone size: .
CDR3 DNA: TGTGCCAGCAGCGTCGAGGGACTAGCGGGTGTCCAGTACTTC
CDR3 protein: CASSVEGLAGVQYF

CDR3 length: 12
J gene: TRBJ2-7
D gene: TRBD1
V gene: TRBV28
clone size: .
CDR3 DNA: TGTGCCAGCGGACAGGTCTCTTACGAGCAGTACTTC
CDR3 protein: CASGQVSYEQYF

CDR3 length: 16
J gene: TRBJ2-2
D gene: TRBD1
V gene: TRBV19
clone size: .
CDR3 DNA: TGTGCCAGTAGTACCAGGGACAGGGTTTTGGGGAGGGAGCTGTTTTTT
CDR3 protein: CASSTRDRVLGRELFF

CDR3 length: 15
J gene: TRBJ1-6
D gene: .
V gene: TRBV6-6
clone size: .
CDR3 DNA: TGTGCCAGCAGTAGACTGACAGGTTATAATTCACCCCTCCACTTT
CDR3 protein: CASSRLTGYNSPLHF

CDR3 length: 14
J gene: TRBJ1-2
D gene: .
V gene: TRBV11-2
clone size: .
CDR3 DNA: TGTGCCAGCAGCTTACAGAATTTGAACTATGGCTACACCTTC
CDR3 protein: CASSLQNLNYGYTF

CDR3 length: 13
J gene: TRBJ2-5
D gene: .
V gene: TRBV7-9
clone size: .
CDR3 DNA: TGTGCCAGCAGCTGGGCAGGCCAAGAGACCCAGTACTTC
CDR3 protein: CASSWAGQETQYF

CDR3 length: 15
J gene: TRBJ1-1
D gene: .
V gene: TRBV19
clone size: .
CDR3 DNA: TGTGCCAGTAGTATAGGAGGGGTACTTTACACTGAAGCTTTCTTT
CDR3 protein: CASSIGGVLYTEAFF

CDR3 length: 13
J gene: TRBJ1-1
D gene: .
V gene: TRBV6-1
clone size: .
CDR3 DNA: TGTGCCAGCTGGACAGCAATGAACACTGAAGCTTTCTTT
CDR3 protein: CASWTAMNTEAFF

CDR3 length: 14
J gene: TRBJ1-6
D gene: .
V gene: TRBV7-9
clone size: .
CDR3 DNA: TGTGCCAGCAGCTTAGATACAGGGAATTCACCCCTCCACTTT
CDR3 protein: CASSLDTGNSPLHF

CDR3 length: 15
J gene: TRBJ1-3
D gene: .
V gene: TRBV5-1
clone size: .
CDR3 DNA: TGCGCCAGCAGCCAAGGGATAGACTCTGGAAACACCATATATTTT
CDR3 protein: CASSQGIDSGNTIYF

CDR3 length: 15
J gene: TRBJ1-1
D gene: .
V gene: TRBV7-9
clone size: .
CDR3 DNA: TGTGCCAGCAGTTCAAGGACCGTCGGGAACACTGAAGCTTTCTTT
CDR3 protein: CASSSRTVGNTEAFF

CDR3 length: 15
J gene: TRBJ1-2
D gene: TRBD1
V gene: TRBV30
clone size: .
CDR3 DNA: TGTGCCTGGAGTGTCAACAGGGGGCGTAGCAGAGGCTACACCTTC
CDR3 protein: CAWSVNRGRSRGYTF

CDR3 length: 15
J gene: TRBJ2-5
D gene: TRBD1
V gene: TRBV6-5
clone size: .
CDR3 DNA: TGTGCCAGCAGTTCCCTACAGGGGCCCCGAGAGACCCAGTACTTC
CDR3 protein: CASSSLQGPRETQYF

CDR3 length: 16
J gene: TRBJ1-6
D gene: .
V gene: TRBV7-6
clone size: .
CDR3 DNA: TGTGCCAGCAGCTTAAACGCAGGGGCCGGAGATTCACCCCTCCACTTT
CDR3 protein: CASSLNAGAGDSPLHF

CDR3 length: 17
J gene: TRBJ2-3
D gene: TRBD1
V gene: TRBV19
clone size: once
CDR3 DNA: TGTGCCAGTAGTATAGGGCCACACCAGGGGGCTAAGGATACGCAGTATTTT
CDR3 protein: CASSIGPHQGAKDTQYF

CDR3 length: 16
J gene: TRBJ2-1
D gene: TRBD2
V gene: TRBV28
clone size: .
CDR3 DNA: TGTGCCAGCAGTTCTACCAGGACTAGCGGGGGCAATGAGCAGTTCTTC
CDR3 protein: CASSSTRTSGGNEQFF

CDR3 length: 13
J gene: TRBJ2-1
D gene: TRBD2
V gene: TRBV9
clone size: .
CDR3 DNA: TGTGCCAGCAGCTTGGGACTAGCGGGTGAGCAGTTCTTC
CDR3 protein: CASSLGLAGEQFF

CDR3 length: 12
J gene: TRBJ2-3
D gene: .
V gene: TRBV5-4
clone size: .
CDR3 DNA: TGTGCCAGCAGCTTGGGAATAGATACGCAGTATTTT
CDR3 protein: CASSLGIDTQYF

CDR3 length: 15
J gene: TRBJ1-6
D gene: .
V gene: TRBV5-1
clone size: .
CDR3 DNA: TGCGCCAGCAGCAGGAATGGGGGCCGCGGTGAGGCCCTCCACTTT
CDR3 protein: CASSRNGGRGEALHF

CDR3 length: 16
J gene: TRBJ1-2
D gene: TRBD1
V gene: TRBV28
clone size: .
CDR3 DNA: TGTGCAAGCAGTTTCTTCGACAGGGATAGTTACTATGGCTACACCTTC
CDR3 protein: CASSFFDRDSYYGYTF

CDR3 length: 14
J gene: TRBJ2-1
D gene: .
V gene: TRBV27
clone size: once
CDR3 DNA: TGTGCCAGCAGTTTGTGGGGGAGTGGCAATGAGCAGTTCTTC
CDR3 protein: CASSLWGSGNEQFF

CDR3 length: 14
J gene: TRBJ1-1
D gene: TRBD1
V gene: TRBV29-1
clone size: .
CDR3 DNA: TGCAGCGTTCGGGACAGGGCATCAGGGGCTGAAGCTTTCTTT
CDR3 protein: CSVRDRASGAEAFF

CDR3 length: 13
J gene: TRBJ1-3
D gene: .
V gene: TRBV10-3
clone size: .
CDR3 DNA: TGTGCCGCTGGTCAAGCGGGGGAGCACACCATATATTTT
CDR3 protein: CAAGQAGEHTIYF

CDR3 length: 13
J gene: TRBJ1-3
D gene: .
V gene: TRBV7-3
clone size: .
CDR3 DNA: TGTGCCAGCAGCTTCACAGGCGGCAACACCATATATTTT
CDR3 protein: CASSFTGGNTIYF

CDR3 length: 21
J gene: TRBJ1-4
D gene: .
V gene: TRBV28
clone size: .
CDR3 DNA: TGTGCCAGCAGTTTAAGTTTGTCCCCCGACGGCTTTACAAGGTCCAAGGGAAAACTGTTTTTT
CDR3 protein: CASSLSLSPDGFTRSKGKLFF